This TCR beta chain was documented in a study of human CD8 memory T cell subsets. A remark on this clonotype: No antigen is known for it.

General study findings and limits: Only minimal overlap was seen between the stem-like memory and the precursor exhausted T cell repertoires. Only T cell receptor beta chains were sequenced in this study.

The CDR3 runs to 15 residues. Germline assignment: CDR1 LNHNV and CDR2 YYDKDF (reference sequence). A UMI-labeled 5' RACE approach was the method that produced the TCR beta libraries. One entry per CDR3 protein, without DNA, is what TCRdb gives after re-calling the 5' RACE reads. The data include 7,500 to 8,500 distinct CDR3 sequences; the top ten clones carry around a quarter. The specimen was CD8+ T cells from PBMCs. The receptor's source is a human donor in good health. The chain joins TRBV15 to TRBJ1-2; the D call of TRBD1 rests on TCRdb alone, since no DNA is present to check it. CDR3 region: CATSKDRGYYAGYTF.